This is a list of T cell receptor beta chains from one sample in a study of vaccination effects on CD4 cells after COVID-19. Some clones are missing from TCRdb's copy, which holds only in-frame ones; the method was immunoSEQ multiplex PCR. Among 35,000 to 40,000 clones listed, approximately 72% were seen once. These TCRs are of unknown antigen specificity. Here the sequenced sample was CD4+ T cells from PBMCs cultured without peptide, taken before COVID-19 vaccination. The receptor source for this set is a human donor who received a COVID-19 vaccine. CDR3s include the opening cysteine and the closing phenylalanine or tryptophan. The D gene is left open where the match is weak. The listing skips clone size in some rows; elsewhere it reads once, few, many or a size class.

v_call	d_call	j_call	clone_size	cdr3_aa	cdr3_nt
TRBV18	TRBD2	TRBJ2-7	.	CASSPALAGPSGMAYEQYF	TGTGCCAGCTCACCGGCTCTAGCGGGACCCTCGGGGATGGCCTACGAGCAGTACTTC
TRBV30	.	TRBJ1-3	.	CAWGLAGNTIYF	TGTGCCTGGGGTTTGGCTGGAAACACCATATATTTT
TRBV4-3	.	TRBJ1-2	few	CASSQEGQTYGYTF	TGCGCCAGCAGCCAAGAGGGGCAGACCTATGGCTACACCTTC
TRBV5-1	.	TRBJ2-2	.	CASSLEPSTGELFF	TGCGCCAGCAGCTTGGAACCCAGCACCGGGGAGCTGTTTTTT
TRBV27	TRBD1	TRBJ1-6	.	CASSSQGQGGNSPLHF	TGTGCCAGCAGTTCCCAAGGGCAGGGGGGGAATTCACCCCTCCACTTT
TRBV19	.	TRBJ1-6	.	CASSILNSPLHF	TGTGCCAGTAGTATTTTGAATTCACCCCTCCACTTT
TRBV29-1	.	TRBJ2-3	once	CSVEGGNTDTQYF	TGCAGCGTTGAGGGCGGTAATACAGATACGCAGTATTTT
TRBV3-1/TRBV3-2	.	TRBJ1-2	.	CASSQDVGGYTF	TGTGCCAGCAGCCAAGACGTGGGCGGCTACACCTTC
TRBV5-6	.	TRBJ2-5	.	CASSMGPRGGETQYF	TGTGCCAGCAGCATGGGACCCCGAGGGGGAGAGACCCAGTACTTC
TRBV23-1	.	TRBJ1-4	.	CASSQSGGQGLGAEKLFF	TGCGCCAGCAGTCAATCTGGAGGGCAGGGGTTGGGGGCTGAAAAACTGTTTTTT
TRBV9	.	TRBJ1-2	.	CASSVEHQNGYTF	TGTGCCAGCAGCGTAGAACACCAGAATGGCTACACCTTC
TRBV27	.	TRBJ2-1	once	CASSQRPNSYNEQFF	TGTGCCAGCAGTCAGAGGCCGAACTCCTACAATGAGCAGTTCTTC
TRBV5-5	.	TRBJ2-3	.	CASSPQPSAPDTQYF	TGTGCCAGCAGCCCTCAACCCAGTGCCCCAGATACGCAGTATTTT
TRBV6-2/TRBV6-3	.	TRBJ1-6	.	CASSAERSPLHF	TGTGCCAGCAGTGCGGAAAGGTCACCCCTCCACTTT
TRBV18	TRBD1	TRBJ1-2	.	CASSPARGTVTNYGYTF	TGTGCCAGCTCACCAGCAAGAGGGACAGTAACTAACTATGGCTACACCTTC
TRBV19	.	TRBJ1-2	few	CASSIVGPSYGYTF	TGTGCCAGTAGTATAGTCGGACCGAGCTATGGCTACACCTTC
TRBV21-1	.	TRBJ1-1	.	CASSKGGQPNTEAFF	TGTGCCAGCAGCAAAGGGGGACAGCCGAACACTGAAGCTTTCTTT
TRBV30	.	TRBJ2-1	.	CAWSPRDQHYNEQFF	TGTGCCTGGAGTCCAAGGGACCAGCATTACAATGAGCAGTTCTTC
TRBV30	TRBD2	TRBJ2-3	.	CAWRGGTSTDTQYF	TGTGCCTGGAGGGGAGGGACTAGCACAGATACGCAGTATTTT
TRBV18	.	TRBJ1-1	.	CASSPQGGLVYHTEAFF	TGTGCCAGCTCACCACAGGGGGGGCTCGTATACCACACTGAAGCTTTCTTT
TRBV30	.	TRBJ1-1	.	CAWSVVGTEAFF	TGTGCCTGGAGTGTGGTTGGAACTGAAGCTTTCTTT
TRBV5-1	.	TRBJ1-1	.	CASSTRGRDTEAFF	TGCGCCAGCAGCACAAGGGGGAGGGACACTGAAGCTTTCTTT
TRBV18	.	TRBJ1-2	.	CASSPRDESYGYTF	TGTGCCAGCTCACCCAGGGACGAGAGCTATGGCTACACCTTC
TRBV25-1	TRBD2	TRBJ2-1	few	CASRPGLAGNEQFF	TGTGCCAGCAGACCGGGACTAGCAGGAAATGAGCAGTTCTTC
TRBV7-9	TRBD2	TRBJ2-1	once	CASSSLAEAAYNEQFF	TGTGCCAGCAGCTCTCTAGCGGAGGCGGCCTACAATGAGCAGTTCTTC
TRBV7-9	.	TRBJ2-7	.	CASSYPPGEQYF	TGTGCCAGCAGCTACCCCCCGGGGGAGCAGTACTTC
TRBV6-5	.	TRBJ1-2	.	CASSDSYWEVYGYTF	TGTGCCAGCAGTGACTCCTATTGGGAAGTCTATGGCTACACCTTC
TRBV29-1	.	TRBJ2-5	.	CSVEGRLRETQYF	TGCAGCGTTGAAGGCAGACTAAGAGAGACCCAGTACTTC
TRBV19	.	TRBJ2-7	once	CASSTGHSSYEQYF	TGTGCCAGTAGTACAGGGCACTCTTCCTACGAGCAGTACTTC